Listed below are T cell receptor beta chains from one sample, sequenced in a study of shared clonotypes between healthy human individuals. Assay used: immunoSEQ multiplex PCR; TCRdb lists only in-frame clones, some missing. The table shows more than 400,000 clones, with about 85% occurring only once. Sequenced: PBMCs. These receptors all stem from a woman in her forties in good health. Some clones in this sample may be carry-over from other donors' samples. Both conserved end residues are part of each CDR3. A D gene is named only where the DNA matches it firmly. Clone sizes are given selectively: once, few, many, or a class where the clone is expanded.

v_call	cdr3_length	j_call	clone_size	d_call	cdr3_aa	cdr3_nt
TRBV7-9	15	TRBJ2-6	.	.	CASSLNRAGANVLTF	TGTGCCAGCAGCTTAAACAGGGCTGGGGCCAACGTCCTGACTTTC
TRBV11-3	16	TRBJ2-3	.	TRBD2	CASSPGTSGRTDTQYF	TGTGCCAGCAGCCCCGGGACTAGCGGGAGGACAGATACGCAGTATTTT
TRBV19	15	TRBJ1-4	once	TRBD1	CASSSLQGLGEKLFF	TGTGCCAGTAGCTCCTTACAGGGGCTAGGTGAAAAACTGTTTTTT
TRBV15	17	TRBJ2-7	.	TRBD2	CATSRDRAGGLSYEQYF	TGTGCCACCAGCAGAGACCGAGCGGGAGGGCTATCTTACGAGCAGTACTTC
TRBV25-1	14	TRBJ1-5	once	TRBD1	CASSEPGQGQPQHF	TGTGCCAGCAGTGAACCCGGACAGGGTCAGCCCCAGCATTTT
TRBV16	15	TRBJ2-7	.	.	CASSQAMSLRGEQYF	TGTGCCAGCAGCCAAGCGATGTCGCTCCGTGGCGAGCAGTACTTC
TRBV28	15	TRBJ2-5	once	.	CASSPPRPSQETQYF	TGTGCCAGCAGTCCGCCGAGGCCGTCCCAAGAGACCCAGTACTTC
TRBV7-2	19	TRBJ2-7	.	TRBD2	CASSLSRLAGGYERYEQYF	TGTGCCAGCAGCCTTAGTAGACTAGCGGGAGGCTATGAGCGCTACGAGCAGTACTTC
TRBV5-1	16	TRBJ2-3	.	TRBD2	CASRGGLAGLTDTQYF	TGCGCCAGCAGGGGGGGACTAGCGGGCCTCACAGATACGCAGTATTTT
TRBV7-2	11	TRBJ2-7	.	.	CASSLIYEQYF	TGTGCCAGCAGCTTGATATACGAGCAGTACTTC
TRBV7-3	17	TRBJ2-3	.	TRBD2	CASSSYGTSGSGDTQYF	TGTGCCAGCAGCTCGTACGGGACTAGCGGGAGTGGAGATACGCAGTATTTT
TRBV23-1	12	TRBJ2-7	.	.	CATQHGGYEQYF	TGCGCCACCCAGCATGGGGGCTACGAGCAGTACTTC
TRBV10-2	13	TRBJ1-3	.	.	CASSAGREDTIYF	TGCGCCAGCAGTGCGGGCCGGGAGGACACCATATATTTT
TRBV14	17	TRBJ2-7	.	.	CASSRVGSTWGSYEQYF	TGTGCCAGCAGCCGGGTGGGATCCACCTGGGGTTCCTACGAGCAGTACTTC
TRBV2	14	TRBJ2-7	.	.	CASRADEGDYEQYF	TGTGCCAGCAGAGCGGACGAGGGTGACTACGAGCAGTACTTC
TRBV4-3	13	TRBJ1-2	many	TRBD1	CASSPGQGLGYTF	TGCGCCAGCAGCCCGGGACAGGGCTTAGGCTACACCTTC
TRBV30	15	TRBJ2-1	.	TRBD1	CAWSHRDRGHPEQFF	TGTGCCTGGAGTCACCGGGACAGGGGGCACCCTGAGCAGTTCTTC
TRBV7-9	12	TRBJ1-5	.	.	CASSLGPQPQHF	TGTGCCAGCAGCTTAGGACCTCAGCCCCAGCATTTT
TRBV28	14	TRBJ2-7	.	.	CASSLRQGWYEQYF	TGTGCCAGCAGTTTAAGGCAGGGGTGGTACGAGCAGTACTTC
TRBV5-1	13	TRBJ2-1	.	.	CASSLLWGREQFF	TGCGCCAGCAGCTTGTTGTGGGGACGTGAGCAGTTCTTC
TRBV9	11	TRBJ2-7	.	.	CASSVGNEQYF	TGTGCCAGCAGCGTAGGTAACGAGCAGTACTTC
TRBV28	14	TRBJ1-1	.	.	CASSPTETNTEAFF	TGTGCCAGCAGTCCGACAGAAACGAACACTGAAGCTTTCTTT
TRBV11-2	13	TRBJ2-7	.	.	CASSPDSGYEQYF	TGTGCCAGCAGCCCGGACTCGGGATACGAGCAGTACTTC
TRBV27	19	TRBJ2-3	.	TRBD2	CASGLTSGRAGGSTDTQYF	TGTGCCAGCGGGTTGACTAGCGGGAGGGCCGGGGGGAGCACAGATACGCAGTATTTT
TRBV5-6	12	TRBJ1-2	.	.	CASSSDSYGYTF	TGTGCCAGCAGCTCAGACAGCTATGGCTACACCTTC
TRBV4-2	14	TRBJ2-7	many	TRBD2	CASSQGTSGYEQYF	TGTGCCAGCAGCCAAGGGACTAGCGGCTACGAGCAGTACTTC
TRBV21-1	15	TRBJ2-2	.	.	CASSRLREGSGELFF	TGTGCCAGCAGCCGACTCAGGGAGGGGAGCGGGGAGCTGTTTTTT
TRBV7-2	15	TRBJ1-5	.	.	CASSSAGYSNQPQHF	TGTGCCAGCAGCTCAGCTGGGTATAGCAATCAGCCCCAGCATTTT
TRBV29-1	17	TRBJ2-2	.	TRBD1	CSVITGQGTSNTGELFF	TGCAGCGTTATCACGGGACAGGGGACCTCGAACACCGGGGAGCTGTTTTTT
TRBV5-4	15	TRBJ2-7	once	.	CASSSRKGISYEQYF	TGTGCCAGCAGCTCACGAAAGGGTATTTCCTACGAGCAGTACTTC
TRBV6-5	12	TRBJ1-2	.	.	CASSYDNYGYTF	TGTGCCAGCAGTTACGACAACTATGGCTACACCTTC
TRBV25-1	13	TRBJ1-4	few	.	CASSDGYNEKLFF	TGTGCCAGCAGCGACGGATATAATGAAAAACTGTTTTTT
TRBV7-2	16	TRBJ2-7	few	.	CASSVAGTQSSYEQYF	TGTGCCAGCAGCGTGGCCGGGACTCAAAGCTCCTACGAGCAGTACTTC
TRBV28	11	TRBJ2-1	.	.	CASRSGNEQFF	TGTGCCAGCCGTAGCGGTAATGAGCAGTTCTTC
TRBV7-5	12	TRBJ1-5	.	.	CARSTGQPVKHF	TGTGCCAGAAGCACAGGACAGCCCGTTAAGCATTTT
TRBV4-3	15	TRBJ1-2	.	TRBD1	CASSQDPQGALGYTF	TGCGCCAGCAGCCAAGATCCCCAGGGGGCGCTTGGCTACACCTTC
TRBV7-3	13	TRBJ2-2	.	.	CASSLLSSGELFF	TGTGCCAGCAGCTTACTCAGCTCCGGGGAGCTGTTTTTT
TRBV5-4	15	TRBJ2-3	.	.	CASSLLGRVADTQYF	TGTGCCAGCAGCCTCCTAGGGCGGGTCGCAGATACGCAGTATTTT
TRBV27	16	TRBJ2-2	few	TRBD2	CASSLRTSGGAGELFF	TGTGCCAGCAGCCTACGGACGAGCGGGGGGGCCGGGGAGCTGTTTTTT
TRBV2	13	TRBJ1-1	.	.	CASQTPDNTEAFF	TGTGCCAGCCAGACTCCCGATAACACTGAAGCTTTCTTT
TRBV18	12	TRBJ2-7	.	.	CASSPGSHEQYF	TGTGCCAGCTCACCAGGGTCGCACGAGCAGTACTTC
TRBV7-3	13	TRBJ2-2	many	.	CASSFTHTGELFF	TGTGCCAGCAGCTTTACCCACACCGGGGAGCTGTTTTTT
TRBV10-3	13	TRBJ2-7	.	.	CAISEWVGTEQYF	TGTGCCATCAGTGAGTGGGTGGGGACCGAGCAGTACTTC
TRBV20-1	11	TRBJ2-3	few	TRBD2	CSARLADTQYF	TGCAGTGCCAGACTAGCGGATACGCAGTATTTT
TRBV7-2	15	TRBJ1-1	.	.	CASSTRGGRDTEAFF	TGTGCCAGCAGCACAAGAGGGGGAAGGGACACTGAAGCTTTCTTT
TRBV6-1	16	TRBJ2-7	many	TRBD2	CASSEALAASSYEQYF	TGTGCCAGCAGTGAAGCGCTAGCGGCCAGCTCCTACGAGCAGTACTTC
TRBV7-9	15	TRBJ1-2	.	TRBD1	CASSSTGQGSYGYTF	TGTGCCAGCAGCTCAACCGGACAGGGAAGCTATGGCTACACCTTC
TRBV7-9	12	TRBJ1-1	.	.	CASSPGRHEAFF	TGTGCCAGCAGCCCCGGACGACATGAAGCTTTCTTT
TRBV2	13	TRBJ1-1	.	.	CASSTGRNTEAFF	TGTGCCAGCAGCACCGGGAGGAACACTGAAGCTTTCTTT
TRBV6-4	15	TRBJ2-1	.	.	CASSGVGESYNEQFF	TGTGCCAGCAGTGGGGTGGGAGAGTCCTACAATGAGCAGTTCTTC
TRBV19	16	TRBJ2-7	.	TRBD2	CASSIDGLAGAYEQYF	TGTGCCAGTAGTATAGACGGACTAGCGGGAGCCTACGAGCAGTACTTC
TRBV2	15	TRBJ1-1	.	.	CASSEAGREKLGAFF	TGTGCCAGCAGTGAAGCCGGCAGGGAGAAACTGGGCGCTTTCTTT
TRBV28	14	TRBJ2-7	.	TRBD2	CASTPGGLEYEQYF	TGTGCCTCGACTCCCGGAGGACTAGAGTACGAGCAGTACTTC
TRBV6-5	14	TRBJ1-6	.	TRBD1	CASSLWTGVSPLHF	TGTGCCAGCAGTTTATGGACAGGCGTTTCACCCCTCCACTTT
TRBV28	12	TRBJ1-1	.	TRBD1	CASSTGGTEAFF	TGTGCCAGCAGCACAGGGGGCACTGAAGCTTTCTTT
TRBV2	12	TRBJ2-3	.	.	CASRTDTDTQYF	TGTGCCAGCAGGACGGATACAGATACGCAGTATTTT